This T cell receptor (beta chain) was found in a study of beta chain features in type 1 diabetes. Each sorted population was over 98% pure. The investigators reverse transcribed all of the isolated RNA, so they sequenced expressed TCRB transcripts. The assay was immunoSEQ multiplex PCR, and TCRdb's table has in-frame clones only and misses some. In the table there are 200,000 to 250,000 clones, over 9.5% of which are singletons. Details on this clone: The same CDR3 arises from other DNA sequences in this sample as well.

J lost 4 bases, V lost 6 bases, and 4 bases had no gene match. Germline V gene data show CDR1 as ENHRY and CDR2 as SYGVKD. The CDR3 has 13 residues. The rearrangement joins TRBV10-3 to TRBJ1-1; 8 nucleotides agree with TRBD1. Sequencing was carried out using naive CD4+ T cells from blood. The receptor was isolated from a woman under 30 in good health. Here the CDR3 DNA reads TGTGCCATCAGCGGACAGGGAGGCACTGAAGCTTTCTTT. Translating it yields CAISGQGGTEAFF.